This T cell receptor (beta chain) emerged from a study of human T cells and chemical hapten exposure. General study results and limits: After DPC sensitization, TCRs above 1 in 1000 frequency showed no change.

Points on this clonotype: What it binds is unknown.

The library tagged each cDNA molecule with unique molecular identifiers. Per the study methods: Sample-level TCR yields exhibited a median of approximately 96,000, with a range of 23,224 to 690,600. TCRdb processed the RACE reads anew with MiXCR; each CDR3 protein has one entry. TCRdb's processing, not the study's, gives the V and J calls here. The table lists some 400,000 distinct CDR3 sequences, approximately 5.1% of them singletons. The time point is: pre-sensitization, week 0. As for treatment: therapeutic diphenylcyclopropenone sensitization with weekly scalp DPC. The clonotype was recovered from a woman in her 50s with alopecia areata. Some clones in this sample may be carry-over from other donors' samples. The source material was whole blood, sampled in connection with sensitization to the hapten diphenylcyclopropenone (DPC).

In nucleotides, the CDR3 is TGCAGTGGAAAGAGTCCCACAGATACGCAGTATTTT. Encoded protein: CSGKSPTDTQYF. The chain joins TRBV20-1 to TRBJ2-3, with D unclear. This CDR3 spans 12 amino acids. Germline CDR1 reads DFQATT; CDR2 reads SNEGSKA (reference sequence). The germline V and J ends were trimmed by 7 bases and 2 bases, with 10 bases remaining between them.